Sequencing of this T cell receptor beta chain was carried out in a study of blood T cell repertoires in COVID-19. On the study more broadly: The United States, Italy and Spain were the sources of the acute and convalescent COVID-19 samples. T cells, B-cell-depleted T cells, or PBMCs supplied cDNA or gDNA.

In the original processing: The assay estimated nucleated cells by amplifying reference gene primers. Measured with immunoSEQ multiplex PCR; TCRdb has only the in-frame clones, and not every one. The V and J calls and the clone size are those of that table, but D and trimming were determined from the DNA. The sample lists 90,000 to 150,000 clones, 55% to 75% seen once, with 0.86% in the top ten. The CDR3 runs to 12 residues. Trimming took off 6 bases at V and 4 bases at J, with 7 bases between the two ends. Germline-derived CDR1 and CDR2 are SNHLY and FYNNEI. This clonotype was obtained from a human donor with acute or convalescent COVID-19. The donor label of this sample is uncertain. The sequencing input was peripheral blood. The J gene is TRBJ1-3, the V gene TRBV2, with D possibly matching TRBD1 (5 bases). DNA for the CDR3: TGTGCCAGCAGCAACAGGGGAAACACCATATATTTT. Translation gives CASSNRGNTIYF.